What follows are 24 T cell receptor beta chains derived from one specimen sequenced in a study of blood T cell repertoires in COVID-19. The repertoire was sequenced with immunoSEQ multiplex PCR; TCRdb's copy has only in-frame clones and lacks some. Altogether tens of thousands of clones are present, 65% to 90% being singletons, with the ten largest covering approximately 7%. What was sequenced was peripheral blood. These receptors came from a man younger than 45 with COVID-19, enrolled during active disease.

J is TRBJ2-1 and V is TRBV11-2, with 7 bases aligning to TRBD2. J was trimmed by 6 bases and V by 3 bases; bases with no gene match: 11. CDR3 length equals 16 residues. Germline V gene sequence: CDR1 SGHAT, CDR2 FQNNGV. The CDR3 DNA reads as TGTGCCAGCAGCTTTCCCCGCGGCTCGGGAGGCAATGAGCAGTTCTTC. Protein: CASSFPRGSGGNEQFF.

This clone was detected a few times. CDR3 nucleotides: TGTGCCAGCAGCCCGGAAGGGGACATTCAGTACTTC. It specifies CASSPEGDIQYF. This rearrangement joins TRBV12-3 or TRBV12-4 to TRBJ2-4, with a possible D match to TRBD1 (5 bases). This CDR3 has 12 residues. The V gene lost 6 bases and the J gene lost 8 bases, with 11 bases spanning the gap.

The CDR3 coding sequence is TGTGCCTGGCAACTAGAAAGCTCCAAAAAGTTCTTC. Translation gives CAWQLESSKKFF. The rearrangement uses TRBV30 and TRBJ2-1; D possibly corresponds to TRBD2 (5 bases). CDR1 GTSNPN and CDR2 SVGIG come from the germline V gene (reference sequence). Trimming stripped 5 bases from V and 14 bases from J, with 19 bases between. The CDR3 totals 12 residues.

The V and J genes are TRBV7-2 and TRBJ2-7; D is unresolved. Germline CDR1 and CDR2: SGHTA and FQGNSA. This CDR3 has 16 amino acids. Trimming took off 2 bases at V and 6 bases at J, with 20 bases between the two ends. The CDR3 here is CASSLSLAFSSGEQYF. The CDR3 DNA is TGTGCCAGCAGCTTATCCCTCGCATTTTCCTCGGGCGAGCAGTACTTC.

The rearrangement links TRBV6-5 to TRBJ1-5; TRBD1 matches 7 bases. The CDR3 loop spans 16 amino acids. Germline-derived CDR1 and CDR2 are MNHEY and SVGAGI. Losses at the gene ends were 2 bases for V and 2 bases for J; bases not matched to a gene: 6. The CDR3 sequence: CASSYTRQGGNQPQHF. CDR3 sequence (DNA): TGTGCCAGCAGTTACACCCGACAGGGAGGCAATCAGCCCCAGCATTTT.

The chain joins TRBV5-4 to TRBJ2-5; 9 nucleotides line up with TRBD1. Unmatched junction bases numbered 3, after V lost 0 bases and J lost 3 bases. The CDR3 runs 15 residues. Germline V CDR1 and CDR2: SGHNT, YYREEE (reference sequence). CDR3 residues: CASSLGGTGKETQYF. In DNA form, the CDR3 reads TGTGCCAGCAGCTTGGGGGGGACAGGGAAAGAGACCCAGTACTTC.

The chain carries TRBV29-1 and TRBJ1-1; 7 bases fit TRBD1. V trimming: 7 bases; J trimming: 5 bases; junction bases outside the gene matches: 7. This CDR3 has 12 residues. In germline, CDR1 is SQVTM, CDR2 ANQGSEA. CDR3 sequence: CSGSKQGTEAFF. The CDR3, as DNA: TGCAGCGGGAGTAAACAGGGGACTGAAGCTTTCTTT.

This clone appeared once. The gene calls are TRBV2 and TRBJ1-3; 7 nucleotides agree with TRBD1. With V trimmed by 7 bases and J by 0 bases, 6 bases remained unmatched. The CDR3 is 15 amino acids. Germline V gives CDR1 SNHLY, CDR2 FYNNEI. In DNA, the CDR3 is TGTGCCAGCAAGACGGCAGGGGGCTCTGGAAACACCATATATTTT. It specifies CASKTAGGSGNTIYF. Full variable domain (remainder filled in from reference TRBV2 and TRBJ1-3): EPEVTQTPSHQVTQMGQEVILRCVPISNHLYFYWYRQILGQKVEFLVSFYNNEISEKSEIFDDQFSVERPDGSNFTLKIRSTKLEDSAMYFCASKTAGGSGNTIYFGEGSWLTVV.

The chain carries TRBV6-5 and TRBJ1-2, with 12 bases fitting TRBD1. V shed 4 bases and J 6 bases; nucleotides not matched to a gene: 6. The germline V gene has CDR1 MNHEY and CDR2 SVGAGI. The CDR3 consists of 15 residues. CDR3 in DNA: TGTGCCAGCAGTTGGGACAGGGGGCTAATGAATGGCTACACCTTC. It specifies CASSWDRGLMNGYTF.

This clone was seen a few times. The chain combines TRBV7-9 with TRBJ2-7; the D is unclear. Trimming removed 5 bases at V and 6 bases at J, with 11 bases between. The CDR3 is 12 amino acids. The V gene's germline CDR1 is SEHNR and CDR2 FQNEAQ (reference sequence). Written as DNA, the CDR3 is TGTGCCAGCAGCCAAAGACAATCCGAGCAGTACTTC. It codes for CASSQRQSEQYF.

Written as DNA, the CDR3 is TGTGCCAGTAGCGCGGGTACTCTAAGAAGTGGCTACACCTTC. This codes for CASSAGTLRSGYTF. The V gene is TRBV5-6, the J gene TRBJ1-2; D gene uncertain. The germline V and J ends were trimmed by 8 bases and 7 bases, with 21 bases remaining between them. Germline CDR1 and CDR2: SGHDT and YYEEEE. CDR3 length: 14 amino acids.

This chain's CDR3 is CASSDPPGADQETQYF. For the CDR3, the DNA is TGCGCCAGCAGTGACCCCCCTGGAGCGGACCAAGAGACCCAGTACTTC. The chain joins TRBV10-2 to TRBJ2-5; weak D call: TRBD2 (5 bases). V gave up 3 bases and J gave up 0 bases, with 14 bases separating them. The CDR3 is made up of 16 amino acids. Germline V CDR1 and CDR2: WSHSY, SAAADI.

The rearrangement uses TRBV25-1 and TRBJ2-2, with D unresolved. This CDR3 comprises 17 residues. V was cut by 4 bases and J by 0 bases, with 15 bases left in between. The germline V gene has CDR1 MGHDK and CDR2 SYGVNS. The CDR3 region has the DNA TGTGCCAGCAGTGCGGCCCCTGGTGAGGCGAACACCGGGGAGCTGTTTTTT. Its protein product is CASSAAPGEANTGELFF.

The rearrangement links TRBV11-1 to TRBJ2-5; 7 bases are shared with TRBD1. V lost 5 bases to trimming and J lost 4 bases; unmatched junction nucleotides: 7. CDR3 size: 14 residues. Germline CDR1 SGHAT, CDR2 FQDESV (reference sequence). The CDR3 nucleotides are TGTGCCAGCAGCCTACAGGGGTCGGGAGAGACCCAGTACTTC. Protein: CASSLQGSGETQYF.

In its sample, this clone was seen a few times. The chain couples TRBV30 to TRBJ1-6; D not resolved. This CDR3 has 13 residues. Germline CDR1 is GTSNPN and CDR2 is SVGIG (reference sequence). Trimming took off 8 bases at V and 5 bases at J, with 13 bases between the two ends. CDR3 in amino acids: CARSEVDNSPLHF. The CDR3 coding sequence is TGTGCCAGGTCAGAGGTCGATAATTCACCCCTCCACTTT.

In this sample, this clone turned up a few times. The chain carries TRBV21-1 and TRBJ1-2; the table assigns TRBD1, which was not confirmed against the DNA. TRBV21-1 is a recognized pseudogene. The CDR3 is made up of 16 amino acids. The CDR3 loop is CASSKEVQGANYGYTF. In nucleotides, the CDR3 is TGTGCCAGCAGCAAAGAGGTACAGGGAGCTAACTATGGCTACACCTTC.

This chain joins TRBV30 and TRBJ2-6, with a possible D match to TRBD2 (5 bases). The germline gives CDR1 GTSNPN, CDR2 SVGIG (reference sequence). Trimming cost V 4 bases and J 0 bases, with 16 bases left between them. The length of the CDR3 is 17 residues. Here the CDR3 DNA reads TGTGCCTGGACCCCAGCGGAACTGACCTCTGGGGCCAACGTCCTGACTTTC. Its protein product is CAWTPAELTSGANVLTF. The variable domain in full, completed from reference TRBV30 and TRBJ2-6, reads SQTIHQWPATLVQPVGSPLSLECTVEGTSNPNLYWYRQAAGRGLQLLFYSVGIGQISSEVPQNLSASRPQDRQFILSSKKLLLSDSGFYLCAWTPAELTSGANVLTFGAGSRLTVL.

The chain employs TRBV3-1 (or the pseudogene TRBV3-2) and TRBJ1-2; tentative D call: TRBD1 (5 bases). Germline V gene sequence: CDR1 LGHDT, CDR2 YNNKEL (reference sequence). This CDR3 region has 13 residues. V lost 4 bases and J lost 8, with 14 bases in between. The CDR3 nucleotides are TGTGCCAGCAGCCTACGCCAGGGCCGAGGCTACACCTTC. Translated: CASSLRQGRGYTF.

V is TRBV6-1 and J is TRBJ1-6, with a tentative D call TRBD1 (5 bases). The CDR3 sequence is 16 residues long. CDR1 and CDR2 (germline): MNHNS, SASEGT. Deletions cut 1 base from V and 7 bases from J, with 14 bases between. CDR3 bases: TGTGCCAGCAGTGAAGAAGGAGGGGTAGGCAATTCACCCCTCCACTTT. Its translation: CASSEEGGVGNSPLHF.

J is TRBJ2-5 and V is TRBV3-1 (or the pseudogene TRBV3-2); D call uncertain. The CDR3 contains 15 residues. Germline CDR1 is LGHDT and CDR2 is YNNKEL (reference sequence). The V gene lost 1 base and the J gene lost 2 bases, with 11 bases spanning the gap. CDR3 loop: CASSQVGSSQETQYF. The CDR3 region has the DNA TGTGCCAGCAGCCAAGTGGGCAGCTCACAAGAGACCCAGTACTTC.

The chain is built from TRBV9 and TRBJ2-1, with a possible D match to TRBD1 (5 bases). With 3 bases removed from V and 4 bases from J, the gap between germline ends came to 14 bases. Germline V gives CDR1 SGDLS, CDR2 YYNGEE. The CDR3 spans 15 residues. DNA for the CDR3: TGTGCCAGCAGCGCTCAGGGCCACCCTTACAATGAGCAGTTCTTC. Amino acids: CASSAQGHPYNEQFF. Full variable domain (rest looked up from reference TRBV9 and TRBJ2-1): DSGVTQTPKHLITATGQRVTLRCSPRSGDLSVYWYQQSLDQGLQFLIQYYNGEERAKGNILERFSAQQFPDLHSELNLSSLELGDSALYFCASSAQGHPYNEQFFGPGTRLTVL.

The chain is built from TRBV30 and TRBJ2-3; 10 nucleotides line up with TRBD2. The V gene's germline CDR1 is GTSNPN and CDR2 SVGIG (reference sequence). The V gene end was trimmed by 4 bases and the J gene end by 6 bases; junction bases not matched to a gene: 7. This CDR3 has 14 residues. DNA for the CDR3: TGTGCCTGGATCGGAGCGGGAGGGCCTGATACGCAGTATTTT. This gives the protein CAWIGAGGPDTQYF.

CDR3 in amino acids: CASSYRTGFNSPLHF. CDR3 nucleotide sequence: TGTGCCAGCAGTTACCGGACAGGGTTTAATTCACCCCTCCACTTT. The chain has TRBV6-5 and TRBJ1-6; 8 positions match TRBD1. The CDR3 spans 15 residues. The J segment lost 6 bases and the V segment lost 2 bases, leaving 3 bases of the junction unmatched. Germline loops: CDR1 MNHEY, CDR2 SVGAGI.

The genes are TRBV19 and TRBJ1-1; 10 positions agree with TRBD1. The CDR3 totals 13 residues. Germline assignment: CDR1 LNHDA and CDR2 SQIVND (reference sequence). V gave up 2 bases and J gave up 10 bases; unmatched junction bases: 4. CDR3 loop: CASSISRDRGAFF. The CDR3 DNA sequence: TGTGCCAGTAGTATAAGCAGGGACAGGGGAGCTTTCTTT.